Below, 10 T cell receptor beta chains from the same sample are listed, as sequenced in a study of blood T cells in healthy people across ages. PCR was performed a second time for about 7 to 12 cycles using a sample-barcoded 5' primer and a J-beta primer mix. TCRdb reanalysed the 5' RACE reads using MiXCR and keeps one entry per CDR3 protein. The table shows approximately 1.5 million distinct CDR3 sequences, with around 40% occurring only once. Sequenced material: blood. Receptors originate from a woman under 30 in good health.

In its sample, this clonotype was seen a few times. The rearrangement joins TRBV27 to TRBJ2-5, with a possible D match to TRBD2 (5 bases). Germline values: CDR1 MNHEY, CDR2 SMNVEV (reference sequence). V lost 6 bases and J 4 bases, leaving 21 bases between the germline ends. This CDR3 has 16 residues. Here the CDR3 DNA reads TGTGCCAGCAGACCTACAGAACTAGGATCTATAGAGACCCAGTACTTC. This encodes CASRPTELGSIETQYF.

About this clonotype itself: The junction does not match germline at one end; this may be a read error. V usage is TRBV7-7 and J usage is TRBJ2-1; D call uncertain. Germline V CDR1 and CDR2: SSHAT, FNYEAQ (reference sequence). The CDR3 is made up of 14 amino acids. The CDR3 loop is CASSRWGTSNEQFF. The CDR3, as DNA: TGTGCTAGCAGCCGCTGGGGAACAAGCAATGAGCAGTTCTTC.

This clonotype came up a few times. J is TRBJ1-5 and V is TRBV29-1; D not resolved. The CDR3 is 12 residues long. The V end lost 7 bases, the J end lost 7 bases, and 14 bases lay between the germline ends. Per the germline V gene, CDR1 is SQVTM and CDR2 is ANQGSEA. Here the CDR3 reads CSAGEVGQPQHF. The CDR3 DNA follows: TGCAGCGCCGGAGAGGTCGGGCAGCCCCAGCATTTT.

This clonotype was seen only a few times. The J gene is TRBJ1-2, the V gene TRBV6-5, with D tentatively TRBD1 (5 bases). This CDR3 has 16 residues. Trimming removed 4 bases at V and 4 bases at J, with 19 bases between. Germline V lookup: CDR1 MNHEY, CDR2 SVGAGI. CDR3 loop: CASSLHRDDLVYGYTF. The CDR3 nucleotides are TGTGCCAGCAGTTTACACCGGGACGACCTTGTCTATGGCTACACCTTC.

A few counts support this clonotype. CDR3 sequence: CASSQDQAGGTDTQYF. CDR3 sequence (DNA): TGCGCCAGCAGCCAAGATCAAGCGGGGGGGACAGATACGCAGTATTTT. The chain joins TRBV4-3 to TRBJ2-3; 10 bases agree with TRBD2. Germline values: CDR1 LGHNA, CDR2 YSLEER. V shed 0 bases, J shed 3 bases, and the junction held 3 bases outside the gene matches. The CDR3 is 16 amino acids.

This chain joins TRBV11-2 and TRBJ2-7, with D tentatively TRBD1 (6 bases). CDR1 is SGHAT and CDR2 is FQNNGV in the germline V gene. CDR3 length: 15 residues. The V end lost 5 bases, the J end lost 7 bases, and 21 bases lay between the germline ends. Written as DNA, the CDR3 is TGTGCCAGCAGCCCGACAGGCGGTGTCGGCAATGAGCAGTACTTC. Its protein is CASSPTGGVGNEQYF.

This clonotype was detected a few times. This chain uses TRBV29-1 with TRBJ2-7, with 12 bases that match TRBD1. The CDR3 runs 14 residues. Germline CDR1 SQVTM, CDR2 ANQGSEA. J was trimmed by 6 bases and V by 4 bases; bases with no gene match: 7. The CDR3 is CSVAQGTGGIEQYF. The CDR3 nucleotides are TGCAGCGTTGCACAGGGGACAGGGGGCATCGAGCAGTACTTC.

The V call is TRBV20-1, the J call TRBJ2-1, with D perhaps matching TRBD2 (5 bases). Germline assignment: CDR1 DFQATT and CDR2 SNEGSKA (reference sequence). CDR3 size: 15 residues. Trimming took 0 bases from V and 8 from J, leaving 17 bases between them. In DNA, the CDR3 is TGCAGTGCTAGAGACCTACAGACGCGGGCTTATGAGCAGTTCTTC. Its protein product is CSARDLQTRAYEQFF.

This clonotype has a handful of counts. V is TRBV2 and J is TRBJ2-3, with 9 bases that match TRBD2. J was trimmed by 8 bases and V by 2 bases; bases with no gene match: 8. Per germline, CDR1 SNHLY and CDR2 FYNNEI. The CDR3 sequence is 15 residues long. This CDR3 reads CASSERASGDFTQYF. DNA for the CDR3: TGTGCCAGCAGTGAACGGGCTAGCGGGGACTTTACGCAGTATTTT. Looking up the rest from reference TRBV2 and TRBJ2-3 gives the full variable domain: EPEVTQTPSHQVTQMGQEVILRCVPISNHLYFYWYRQILGQKVEFLVSFYNNEISEKSEIFDDQFSVERPDGSNFTLKIRSTKLEDSAMYFCASSERASGDFTQYFGPGTRLTVL.

The table lists this clonotype with a few counts. DNA of the CDR3: TGTGCCAGCAGCGAAGCGGGAGAAACCTACGAGCAGTACTTC. Translation: CASSEAGETYEQYF. V gene TRBV9 combines with J gene TRBJ2-7, with 8 bases fitting TRBD2. The CDR3 has 14 residues. The germline CDR1 and CDR2 sequences are SGDLS and YYNGEE. J lost 2 bases, V lost 3 bases, and 4 bases had no gene match.